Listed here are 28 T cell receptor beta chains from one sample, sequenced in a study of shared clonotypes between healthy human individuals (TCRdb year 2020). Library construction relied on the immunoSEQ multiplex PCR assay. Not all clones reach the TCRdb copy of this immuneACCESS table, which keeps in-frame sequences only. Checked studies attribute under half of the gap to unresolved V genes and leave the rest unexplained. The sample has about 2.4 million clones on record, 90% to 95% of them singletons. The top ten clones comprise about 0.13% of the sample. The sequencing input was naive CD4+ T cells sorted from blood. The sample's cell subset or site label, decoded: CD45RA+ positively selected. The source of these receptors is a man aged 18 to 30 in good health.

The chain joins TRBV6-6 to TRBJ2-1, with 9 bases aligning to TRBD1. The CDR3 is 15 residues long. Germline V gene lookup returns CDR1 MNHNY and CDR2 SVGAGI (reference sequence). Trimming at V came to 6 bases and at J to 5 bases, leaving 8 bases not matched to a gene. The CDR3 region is CASSYQTGGDNEQFF. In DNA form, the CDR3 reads TGTGCCAGCAGCTACCAAACAGGGGGCGACAATGAGCAGTTCTTC.

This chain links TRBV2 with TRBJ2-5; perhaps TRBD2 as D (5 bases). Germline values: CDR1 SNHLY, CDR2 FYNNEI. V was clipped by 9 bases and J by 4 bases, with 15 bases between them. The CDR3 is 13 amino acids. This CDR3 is CASLKEVGETQYF. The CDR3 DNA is TGTGCCAGTTTAAAGGAGGTGGGAGAGACCCAGTACTTC.

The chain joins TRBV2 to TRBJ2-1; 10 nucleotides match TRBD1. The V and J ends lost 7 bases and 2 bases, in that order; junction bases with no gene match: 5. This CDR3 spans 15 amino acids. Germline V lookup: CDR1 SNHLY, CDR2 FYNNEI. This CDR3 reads CASMTGTGAYNEQFF. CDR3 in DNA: TGTGCCAGCATGACCGGGACAGGGGCCTACAATGAGCAGTTCTTC.

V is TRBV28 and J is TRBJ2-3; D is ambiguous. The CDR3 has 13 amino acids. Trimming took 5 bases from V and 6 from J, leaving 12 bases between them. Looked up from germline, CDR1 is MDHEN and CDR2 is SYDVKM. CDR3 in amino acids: CASSPASQDTQYF. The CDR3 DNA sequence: TGTGCCAGCAGTCCTGCTTCACAGGATACGCAGTATTTT.

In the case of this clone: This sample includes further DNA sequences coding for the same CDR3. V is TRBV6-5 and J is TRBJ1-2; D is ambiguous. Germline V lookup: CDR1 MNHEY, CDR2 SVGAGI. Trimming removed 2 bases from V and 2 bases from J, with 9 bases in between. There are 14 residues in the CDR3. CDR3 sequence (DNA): TGTGCCAGCAGTTACGCCGGAGGAAACTATGGCTACACCTTC. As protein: CASSYAGGNYGYTF.

DNA for the CDR3: TGTGCCAGCAGCTTGAACTTCGGGGGACAAGAGACCCAGTACTTC. Its protein is CASSLNFGGQETQYF. The genes are TRBV5-6 and TRBJ2-5; tentatively, D is TRBD2 (6 bases). CDR3 length: 15 residues. Germline-derived CDR1 and CDR2 are SGHDT and YYEEEE. The V end lost 1 base, the J end lost 2 bases, and 12 bases lay between the germline ends.

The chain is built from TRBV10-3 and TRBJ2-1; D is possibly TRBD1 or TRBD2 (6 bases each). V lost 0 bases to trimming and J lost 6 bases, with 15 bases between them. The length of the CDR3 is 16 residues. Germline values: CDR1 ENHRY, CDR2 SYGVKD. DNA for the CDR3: TGTGCCATCAGTGAGTCGGAGGGGGACCCCGTCAATGAGCAGTTCTTC. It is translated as CAISESEGDPVNEQFF.

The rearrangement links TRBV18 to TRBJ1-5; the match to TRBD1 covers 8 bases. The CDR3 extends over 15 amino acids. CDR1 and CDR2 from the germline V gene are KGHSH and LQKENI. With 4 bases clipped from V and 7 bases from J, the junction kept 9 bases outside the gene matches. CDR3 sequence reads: CASSLATGVAQPQHF. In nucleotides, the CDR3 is TGTGCCAGCTCACTGGCGACAGGGGTAGCACAGCCCCAGCATTTT.

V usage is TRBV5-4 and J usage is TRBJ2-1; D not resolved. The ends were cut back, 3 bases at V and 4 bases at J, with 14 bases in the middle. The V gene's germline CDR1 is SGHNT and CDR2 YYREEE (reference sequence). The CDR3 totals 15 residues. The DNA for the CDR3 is TGTGCCAGCAGCTGGAGTGGTCTGGGGTACAATGAGCAGTTCTTC. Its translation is CASSWSGLGYNEQFF.

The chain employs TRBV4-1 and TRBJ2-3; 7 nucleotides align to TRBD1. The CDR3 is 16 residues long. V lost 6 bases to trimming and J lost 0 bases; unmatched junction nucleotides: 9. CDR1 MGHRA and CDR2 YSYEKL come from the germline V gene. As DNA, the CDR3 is TGCGCCAGCAGACTCGGACAGGAGGCTAGCACAGATACGCAGTATTTT. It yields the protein CASRLGQEASTDTQYF.

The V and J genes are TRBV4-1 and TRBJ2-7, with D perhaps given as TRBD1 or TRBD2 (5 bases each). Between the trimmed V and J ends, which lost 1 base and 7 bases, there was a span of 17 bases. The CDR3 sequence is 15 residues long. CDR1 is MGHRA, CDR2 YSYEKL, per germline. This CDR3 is CASSQVGLGEREQYF. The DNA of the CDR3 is TGCGCCAGCAGCCAAGTAGGGCTGGGGGAACGAGAGCAGTACTTC.

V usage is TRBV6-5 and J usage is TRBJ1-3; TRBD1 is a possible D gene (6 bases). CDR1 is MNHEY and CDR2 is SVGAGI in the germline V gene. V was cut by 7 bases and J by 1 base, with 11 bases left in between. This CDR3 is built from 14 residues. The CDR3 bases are TGTGCCAGCAAAAAAGGGGGATCTGGAAACACCATATATTTT. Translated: CASKKGGSGNTIYF.

The CDR3 loop reads CAISVGGTNEKLFF. CDR3 DNA: TGTGCCATCAGTGTTGGGGGGACTAATGAAAAACTGTTTTTT. The chain uses TRBV10-3 and TRBJ1-4; weak D call: TRBD1 (5 bases). Germline V lookup: CDR1 ENHRY, CDR2 SYGVKD. Between the trimmed V and J ends, which lost 4 bases and 2 bases, there was a span of 8 bases. The CDR3 runs to 14 residues.

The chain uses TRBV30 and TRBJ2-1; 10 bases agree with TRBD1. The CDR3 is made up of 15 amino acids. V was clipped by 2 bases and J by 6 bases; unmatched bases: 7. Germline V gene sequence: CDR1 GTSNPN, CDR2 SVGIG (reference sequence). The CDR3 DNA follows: TGTGCCTGGAGTAAAGGACAGGGGGTAGGCAATGAGCAGTTCTTC. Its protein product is CAWSKGQGVGNEQFF.

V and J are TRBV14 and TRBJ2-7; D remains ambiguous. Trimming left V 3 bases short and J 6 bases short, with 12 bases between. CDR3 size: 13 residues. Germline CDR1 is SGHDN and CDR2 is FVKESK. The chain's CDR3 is CASSHLDRREQYF. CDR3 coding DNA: TGTGCCAGCAGCCACCTCGACCGCCGCGAGCAGTACTTC.

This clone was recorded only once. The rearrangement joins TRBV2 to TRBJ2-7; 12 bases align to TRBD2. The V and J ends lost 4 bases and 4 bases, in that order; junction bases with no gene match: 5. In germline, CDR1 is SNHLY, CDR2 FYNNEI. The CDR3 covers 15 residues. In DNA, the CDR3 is TGTGCCAGCAGTGGGGCTAGCGGGGGGGCGTACGAGCAGTACTTC. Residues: CASSGASGGAYEQYF.

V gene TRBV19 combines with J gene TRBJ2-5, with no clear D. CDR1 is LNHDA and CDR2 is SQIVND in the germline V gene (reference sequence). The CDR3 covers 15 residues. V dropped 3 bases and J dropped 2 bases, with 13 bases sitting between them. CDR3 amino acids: CASSIAPGPQETQYF. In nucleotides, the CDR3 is TGTGCCAGTAGTATTGCGCCAGGACCACAAGAGACCCAGTACTTC.

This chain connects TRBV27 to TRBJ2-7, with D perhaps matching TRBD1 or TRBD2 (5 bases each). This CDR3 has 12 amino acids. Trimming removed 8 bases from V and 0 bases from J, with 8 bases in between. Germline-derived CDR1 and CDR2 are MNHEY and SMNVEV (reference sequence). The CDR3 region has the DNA TGTGCCAGCTGGGACGTCTCCTACGAGCAGTACTTC. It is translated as CASWDVSYEQYF.

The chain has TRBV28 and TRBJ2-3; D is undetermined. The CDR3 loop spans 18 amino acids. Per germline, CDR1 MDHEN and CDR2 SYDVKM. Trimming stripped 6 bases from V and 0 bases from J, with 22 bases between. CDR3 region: CASSANVGHAPSTDTQYF. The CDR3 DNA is TGTGCCAGCAGCGCGAACGTGGGTCATGCCCCTAGCACAGATACGCAGTATTTT.

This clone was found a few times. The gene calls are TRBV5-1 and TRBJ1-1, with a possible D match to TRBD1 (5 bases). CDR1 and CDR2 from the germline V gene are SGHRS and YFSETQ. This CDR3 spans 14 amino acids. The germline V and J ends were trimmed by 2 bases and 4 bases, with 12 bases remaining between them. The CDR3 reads CASSLVSGGTEAFF. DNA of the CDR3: TGCGCCAGCAGCTTAGTGTCTGGGGGCACTGAAGCTTTCTTT. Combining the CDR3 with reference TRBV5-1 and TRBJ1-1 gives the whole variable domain KAGVTQTPRYLIKTRGQQVTLSCSPISGHRSVSWYQQTPGQGLQFLFEYFSETQRNKGNFPGRFSGRQFSNSRSEMNVSTLELGDSALYLCASSLVSGGTEAFFGQGTRLTVV.

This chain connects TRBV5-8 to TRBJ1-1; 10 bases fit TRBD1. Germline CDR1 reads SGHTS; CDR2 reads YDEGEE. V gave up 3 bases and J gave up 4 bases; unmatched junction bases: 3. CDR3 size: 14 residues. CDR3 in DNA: TGTGCCAGCAGCTGGGACAGGGGCGGCACTGAAGCTTTCTTT. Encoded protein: CASSWDRGGTEAFF.

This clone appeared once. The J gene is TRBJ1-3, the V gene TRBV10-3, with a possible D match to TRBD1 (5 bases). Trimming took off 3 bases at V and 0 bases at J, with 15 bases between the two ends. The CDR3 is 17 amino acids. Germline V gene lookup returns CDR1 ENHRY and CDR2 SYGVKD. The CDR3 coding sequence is TGTGCCATCAGTGACCCGGGGGGAGCCTCCTCTGGAAACACCATATATTTT. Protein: CAISDPGGASSGNTIYF.

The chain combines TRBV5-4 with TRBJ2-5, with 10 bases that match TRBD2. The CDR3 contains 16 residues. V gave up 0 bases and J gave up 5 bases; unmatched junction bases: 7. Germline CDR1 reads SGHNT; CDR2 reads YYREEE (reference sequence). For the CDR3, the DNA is TGTGCCAGCAGCTTGGTGAGCGGGGGGGCCTCGGAGACCCAGTACTTC. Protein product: CASSLVSGGASETQYF.

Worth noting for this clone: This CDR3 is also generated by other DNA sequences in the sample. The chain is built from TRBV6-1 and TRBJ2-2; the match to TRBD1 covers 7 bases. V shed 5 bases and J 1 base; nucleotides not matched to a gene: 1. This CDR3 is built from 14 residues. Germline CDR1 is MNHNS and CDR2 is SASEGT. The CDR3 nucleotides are TGTGCCAGCAGTCGGGACAGGAACACCGGGGAGCTGTTTTTT. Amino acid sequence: CASSRDRNTGELFF.

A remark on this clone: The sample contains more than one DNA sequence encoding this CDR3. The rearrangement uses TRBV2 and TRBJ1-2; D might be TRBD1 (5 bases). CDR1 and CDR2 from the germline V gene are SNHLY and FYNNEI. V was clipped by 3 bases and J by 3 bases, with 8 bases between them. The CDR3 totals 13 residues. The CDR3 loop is CASSDGGDYGYTF. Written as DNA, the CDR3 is TGTGCCAGCAGTGATGGGGGAGACTATGGCTACACCTTC.

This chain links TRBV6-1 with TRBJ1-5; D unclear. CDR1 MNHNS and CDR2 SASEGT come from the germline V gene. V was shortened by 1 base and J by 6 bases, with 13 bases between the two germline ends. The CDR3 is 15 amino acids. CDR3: CASSEGTASGQPQHF. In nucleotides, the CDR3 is TGTGCCAGCAGTGAAGGTACCGCCTCGGGTCAGCCCCAGCATTTT.

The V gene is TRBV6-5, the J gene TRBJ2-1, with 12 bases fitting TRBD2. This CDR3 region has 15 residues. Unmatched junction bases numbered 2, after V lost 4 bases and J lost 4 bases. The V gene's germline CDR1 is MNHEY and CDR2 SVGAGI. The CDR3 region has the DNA TGTGCCAGCAGTTGGGGACTAGCGGGTTACAATGAGCAGTTCTTC. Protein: CASSWGLAGYNEQFF.

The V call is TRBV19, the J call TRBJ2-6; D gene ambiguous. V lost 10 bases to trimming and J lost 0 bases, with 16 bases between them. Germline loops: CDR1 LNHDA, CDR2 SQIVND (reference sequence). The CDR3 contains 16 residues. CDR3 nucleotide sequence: TGTGCCACATCGTTTGCTCTTAACTCTGGGGCCAACGTCCTGACTTTC. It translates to CATSFALNSGANVLTF.